This T cell receptor (beta chain) was sequenced for a study of shared clonotypes between healthy human individuals. Study findings and constraints: Four donors held about 5% of naive CD4 clonotypes in common.

All participating donors were Caucasian adults from Nashville, Tennessee. CD45RO+ cells and CCR7-negative CD45RA+ TemRA cells were combined as CD8 memory. Note on this clone: No antigen is known for it.

For every subset, genomic DNA was evenly distributed across several immunoSEQ plates. Sequenced by immunoSEQ multiplex PCR; TCRdb stores in-frame clones only, minus some. The table lists hundreds of thousands of clones, about 96% of them singletons. The receptor was derived from a man aged 25 to 45 in good health. Sequenced: memory CD8+ T cells sorted from blood. The subset was: CD45RO+ cells pooled with CCR7-negative TemRA cells.

The CDR3 DNA reads TGTGCCAGTAGTATAGGAGCGGCGATACAAACAGATACGCAGTATTTT. It codes for CASSIGAAIQTDTQYF. The J gene is TRBJ2-3, the V gene TRBV19, with a possible D match to TRBD2 (5 bases). This CDR3 has 16 amino acids. Germline CDR1 and CDR2: LNHDA and SQIVND (reference sequence). The V end was cut by 1 base, the J end by 3 bases, with 14 bases between.